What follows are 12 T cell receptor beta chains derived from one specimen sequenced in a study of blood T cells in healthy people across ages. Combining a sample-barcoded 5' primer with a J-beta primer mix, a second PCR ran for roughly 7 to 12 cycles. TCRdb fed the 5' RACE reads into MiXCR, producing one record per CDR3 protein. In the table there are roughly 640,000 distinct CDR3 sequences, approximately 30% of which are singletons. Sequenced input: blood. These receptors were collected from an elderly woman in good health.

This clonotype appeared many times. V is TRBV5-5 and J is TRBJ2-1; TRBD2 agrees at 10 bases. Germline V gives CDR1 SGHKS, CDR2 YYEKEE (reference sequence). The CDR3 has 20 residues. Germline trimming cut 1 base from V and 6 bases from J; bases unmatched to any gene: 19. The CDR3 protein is CASSLTISGGHYILLNEQFF. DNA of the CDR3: TGTGCCAGCAGCTTGACAATTAGCGGGGGGCACTACATCCTCCTCAATGAGCAGTTCTTC.

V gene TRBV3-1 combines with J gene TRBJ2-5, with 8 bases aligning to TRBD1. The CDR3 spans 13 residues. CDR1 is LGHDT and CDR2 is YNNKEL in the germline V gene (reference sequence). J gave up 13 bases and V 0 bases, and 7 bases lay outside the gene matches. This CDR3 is CASSQDLWDRLYF. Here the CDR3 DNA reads TGTGCCAGCAGCCAAGATCTCTGGGACAGGCTGTACTTC.

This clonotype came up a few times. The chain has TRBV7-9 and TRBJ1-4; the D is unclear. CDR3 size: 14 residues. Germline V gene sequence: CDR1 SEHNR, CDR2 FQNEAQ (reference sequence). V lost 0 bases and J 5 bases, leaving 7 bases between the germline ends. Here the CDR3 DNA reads TGTGCCAGCAGCTTAGCTCGGGGAAATGAAAAACTGTTTTTT. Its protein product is CASSLARGNEKLFF.

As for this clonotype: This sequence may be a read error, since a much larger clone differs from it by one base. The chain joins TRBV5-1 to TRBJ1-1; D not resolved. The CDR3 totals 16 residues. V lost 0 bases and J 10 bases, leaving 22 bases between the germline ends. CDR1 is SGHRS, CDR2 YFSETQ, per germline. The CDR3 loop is CASSLGRGEGLEVAFF. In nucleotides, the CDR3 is TGCGCCAGCAGCTTGGGGCGGGGAGAAGGTCTTGAGGTAGCTTTCTTT.

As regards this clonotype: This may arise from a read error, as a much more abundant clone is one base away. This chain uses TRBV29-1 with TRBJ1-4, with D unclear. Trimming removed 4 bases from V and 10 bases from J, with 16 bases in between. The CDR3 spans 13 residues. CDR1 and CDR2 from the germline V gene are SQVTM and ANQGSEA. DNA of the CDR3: TGCAGCGTTGGGGTGGGTATGGGAGGAAAACTGTTTTTT. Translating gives CSVGVGMGGKLFF.

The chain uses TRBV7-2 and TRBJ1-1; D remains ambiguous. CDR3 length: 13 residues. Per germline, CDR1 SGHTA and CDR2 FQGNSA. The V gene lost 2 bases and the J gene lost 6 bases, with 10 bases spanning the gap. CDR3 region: CASSLPTLAEAFF. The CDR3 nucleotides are TGTGCCAGCAGCTTACCGACTCTAGCTGAAGCTTTCTTT.

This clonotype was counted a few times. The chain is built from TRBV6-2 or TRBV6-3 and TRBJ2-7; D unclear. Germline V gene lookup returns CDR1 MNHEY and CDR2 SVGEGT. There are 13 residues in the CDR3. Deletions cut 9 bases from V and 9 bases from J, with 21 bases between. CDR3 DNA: TGTGCCAGTGCGAGACCCCGCTCGATCAGGCAGTACTTC. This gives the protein CASARPRSIRQYF.

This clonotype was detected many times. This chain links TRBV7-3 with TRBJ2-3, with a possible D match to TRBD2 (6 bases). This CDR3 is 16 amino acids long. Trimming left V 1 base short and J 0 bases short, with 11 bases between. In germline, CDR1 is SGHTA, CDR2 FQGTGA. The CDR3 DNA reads TGTGCCAGCAGCTTAATACCGGCGGGGAGCACAGATACGCAGTATTTT. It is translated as CASSLIPAGSTDTQYF.

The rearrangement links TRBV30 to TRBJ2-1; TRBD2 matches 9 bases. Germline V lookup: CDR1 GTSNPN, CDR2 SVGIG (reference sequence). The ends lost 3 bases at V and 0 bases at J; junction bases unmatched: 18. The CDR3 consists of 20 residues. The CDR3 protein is CAWRPRGSGGYLGSYNEQFF. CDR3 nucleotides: TGTGCCTGGAGACCCAGGGGGAGCGGGGGGTACCTTGGCTCCTACAATGAGCAGTTCTTC.

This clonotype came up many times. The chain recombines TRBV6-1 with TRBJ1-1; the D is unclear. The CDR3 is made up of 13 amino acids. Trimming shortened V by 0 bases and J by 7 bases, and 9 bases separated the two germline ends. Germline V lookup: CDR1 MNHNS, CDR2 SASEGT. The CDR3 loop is CASSEAIWVEAFF. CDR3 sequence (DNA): TGTGCCAGCAGTGAAGCAATCTGGGTTGAAGCTTTCTTT.

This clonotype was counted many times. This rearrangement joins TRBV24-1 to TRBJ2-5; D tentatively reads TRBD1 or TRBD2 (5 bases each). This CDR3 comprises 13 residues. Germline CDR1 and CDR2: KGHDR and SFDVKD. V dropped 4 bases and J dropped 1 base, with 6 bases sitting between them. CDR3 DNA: TGTGCCACCAGTGAGAGGGGCCAAGAGACCCAGTACTTC. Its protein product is CATSERGQETQYF.

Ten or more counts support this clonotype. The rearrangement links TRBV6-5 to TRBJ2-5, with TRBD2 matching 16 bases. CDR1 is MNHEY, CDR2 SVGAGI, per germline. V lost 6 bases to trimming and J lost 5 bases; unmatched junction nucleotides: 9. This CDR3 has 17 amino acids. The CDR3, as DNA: TGTGCCAGCAGCCTGGGACTAGCGGGGGGGCCGGAGGAGACCCAGTACTTC. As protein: CASSLGLAGGPEETQYF.